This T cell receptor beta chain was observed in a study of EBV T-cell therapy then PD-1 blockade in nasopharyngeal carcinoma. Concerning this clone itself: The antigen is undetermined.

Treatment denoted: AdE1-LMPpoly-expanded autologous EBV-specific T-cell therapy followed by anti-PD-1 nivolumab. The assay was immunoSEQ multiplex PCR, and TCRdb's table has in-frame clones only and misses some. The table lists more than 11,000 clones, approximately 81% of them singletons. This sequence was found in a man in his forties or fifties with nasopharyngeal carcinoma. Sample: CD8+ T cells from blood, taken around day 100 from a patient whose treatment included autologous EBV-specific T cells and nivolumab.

The CDR3 is CSVEVGSSGANVLTF. CDR3 nucleotide sequence: TGCAGCGTTGAAGTGGGGAGCTCTGGGGCCAACGTCCTGACTTTC. V is TRBV29-1 and J is TRBJ2-6; TRBD2 is a possible D gene (5 bases). CDR1 SQVTM and CDR2 ANQGSEA come from the germline V gene. This CDR3 region has 15 residues. V lost 1 base and J lost 0, with 7 bases in between.